Listed here is a single T cell receptor (beta chain). What antigen it recognizes has not been identified. No much larger clonotype is one base removed from it; base qualities were not supplied. PBMCs were isolated by density centrifugation and stained for CD3, CD4 and CD8, after which CD4+ and CD8+ T cells were sorted on a FACSAria. Unaffected controls provided scalp biopsies and blood samples. These data are taken from a study of CD8+ T cells in alopecia areata (dated by TCRdb to the late 2010s). Notes on the research overall: To study T cell clonal expansion in alopecia areata, the researchers applied high-throughput TCRbeta sequencing to both the C3H/HeJ mouse model and human patients. Clonality in the scalp was compared among normal scalp (n=4), patchy alopecia areata scalp (n=8), and alopecia totalis/universalis scalp (n=8). The RNA source kit depended on sample type: the PAXgene miRNA kit for fixed scalp, the miRNeasy kit for PBMCs, and the RNeasy kit for mouse skin. TCRbeta CDR3 regions were amplified by immunoSEQ multiplex PCR with 35 Vbeta forward and 13 Jbeta reverse primers. Human TCRbeta sequencing covered scalp tissue and sorted CD4+ and CD8+ peripheral blood T cells from patchy and totalis/universalis alopecia areata patients and healthy controls.

Deletion took 0 bases off V and 7 bases off J, with a span of 20 bases between the germline ends. The CDR3 numbers 16 residues from cysteine through phenylalanine. Only the CDR3 part of the read is kept: 48 bases, read in frame from the first base. The germline V gene supplies CDR1 SQVTM and CDR2 ANQGSEA. Broad study findings and their caveats: Higher clonality and more expanded CD8+ clones were observed in lesional scalp than in normal scalp, particularly in alopecia totalis/universalis, a finding suggestive of antigenic drive. TCR sequences shared between patients were less clear than in mice, possibly partly because of HLA diversity in the patient population. Resident alphabeta T cells in normal human skin are also sequenced, complicating scalp TCR repertoire analysis, unlike mouse skin dominated by gammadelta T cells.

Libraries came from the immunoSEQ multiplex PCR assay. RNA was extracted from all samples and reverse transcribed into cDNA, which served as template for TCR sequencing. First-strand cDNA was synthesized using SuperScript III with a 2:1 mix of oligo-dT and random hexamers. A synthetic immune receptor repertoire was used to measure amplification bias, and any remaining bias was corrected computationally. The study's own analysis went as follows. Raw reads were preprocessed to remove errors, and CDR3 was defined by IMGT conventions from the conserved cysteine to phenylalanine. Clonality was computed by normalizing Shannon entropy by log2 of the number of productive unique TCRs and subtracting the result from 1. CD4 or CD8 identity of scalp clones was inferred by cross-referencing scalp TCRbeta sequences with sorted blood CD4 and CD8 repertoires. TCRdb took this table from immuneACCESS and kept in-frame rearrangements with V and J called. Such tables lack part of the clones; where checked against another copy, unresolved V genes explain under half of the gap, and the rest is unexplained. Clone size and the V and J calls come from that table; the DNA yielded D and trimming. The sample has around 190,000 clones on record, 56% of them singletons. The top ten hold roughly 5% of the sample.

The receptor was derived from a human donor in good health. Sequenced sample: CD8+ T cells sorted from blood. The sequence is built from TRBV29-1 and TRBJ2-3; TRBD2 is a possible D gene, resting on 5 matching bases. The DNA reads as follows: TGCAGCGTTGAAGACTCCGGGCCCAGGTACGGGAATACGCAGTATTTT. Its coded protein is CSVEDSGPRYGNTQYF.